Presented here are 30 T cell receptor beta chains from one specimen sequenced in a study of molecular identifiers for immune sequencing clone quantification. TCRdb processed the PCR reads anew with MiXCR; each CDR3 protein has one entry. The table shows about 510,000 distinct CDR3 sequences, with roughly 26% occurring only once. Specimen: naive CD8+ T cells from blood, with Jurkat cell RNA spiked in. Subset: FACS-sorted CD8+CD4-CCR7+CD45RA+ naive T cells. The receptor source for this set is a human donor in good health. Some libraries in this study had Jurkat cell RNA spiked in.

This chain joins TRBV11-2 and TRBJ2-1; TRBD2 matches 8 bases. V gave up 4 bases and J gave up 8 bases; unmatched junction bases: 13. The CDR3 is made up of 16 amino acids. CDR1 is SGHAT and CDR2 is FQNNGV in the germline V gene. CDR3 in amino acids: CASSSSRREVGYEQFF. DNA of the CDR3: TGTGCCAGCAGCTCGAGTAGGCGGGAGGTTGGATATGAGCAGTTCTTC. Supplemented by reference TRBV11-2 and TRBJ2-1, the full variable domain reads EAGVAQSPRYKIIEKRQSVAFWCNPISGHATLYWYQQILGQGPKLLIQFQNNGVVDDSQLPKDRFSAERLKGVDSTLKIQPAKLEDSAVYLCASSSSRREVGYEQFFGPGTRLTVL.

As regards this clonotype: Germline and junction disagree at one end, which may indicate a read error. The chain has TRBV20-1 and TRBJ2-3; D remains ambiguous. Germline assignment: CDR1 DFQATT and CDR2 SNEGSKA (reference sequence). The CDR3 length is 12 residues. CDR3 DNA: TGCAGTGCTAGAGGGGTCACAGATATGCAGTATTTT. This gives the protein CSARGVTDMQYF.

This clonotype was counted between two and nine times. The chain links TRBV15 to TRBJ2-5, with unresolved D. The CDR3 has 14 amino acids. V was clipped by 4 bases and J by 2 bases, with 11 bases between them. CDR1 and CDR2 from the germline V gene are LNHNV and YYDKDF (reference sequence). CDR3 nucleotide sequence: TGTGCCACCAGCACACTGGGTGTACAAGAGACCCAGTACTTC. Residues: CATSTLGVQETQYF.

This chain uses TRBV28 with TRBJ2-7; 10 bases agree with TRBD1. Trimming removed 3 bases from V and 6 bases from J; junction bases left unmatched: 5. This CDR3 region has 14 residues. Germline V gene lookup returns CDR1 MDHEN and CDR2 SYDVKM. This CDR3 reads CASSLTGGASEQYF. CDR3 DNA sequence: TGTGCCAGCAGTTTGACAGGGGGCGCGTCCGAGCAGTACTTC.

As regards this clonotype: The junction departs from the called germline gene at one end, perhaps through a read error. The chain has TRBV29-1 and TRBJ1-1; 7 nucleotides align to TRBD1. The germline V gene encodes CDR1 SQVTM and CDR2 ANQGSEA. The CDR3 consists of 12 residues. The DNA for the CDR3 is TGCAGCGTCGCTCAGGGGGACACTGAAGCTCTCTTT. This gives the protein CSVAQGDTEALF.

About this clonotype: A read error may account for a junction end that differs from germline. V usage is TRBV4-3 and J usage is TRBJ2-6; 12 positions match TRBD2. From germline, CDR1 is LGHNA and CDR2 YSLEER. The CDR3 totals 18 residues. The CDR3 DNA reads TGCGCCAGCAGCCAAACTAGCGGGAGGCGCTCTGGGGCCACCGTCCTGCCTTTC. Encoded protein: CASSQTSGRRSGATVLPF.

In this sample, this clonotype turned up a few times. The V gene is TRBV20-1, the J gene TRBJ2-7, with TRBD2 identical over 13 bases. The V segment lost 0 bases and the J segment 3 bases; nucleotides outside the gene matches: 2. This CDR3 comprises 15 residues. CDR1 and CDR2 from the germline V gene are DFQATT and SNEGSKA (reference sequence). CDR3 DNA sequence: TGCAGTGCTAGAGACGGACTAGCGGGAGTCTACGAGCAGTACTTC. This encodes CSARDGLAGVYEQYF.

This clonotype came up once. Since a much larger clone is just one base distant, this may be a read error. The genes are TRBV19 and TRBJ2-3, with TRBD2 identical over 12 bases. The CDR3 consists of 16 residues. Germline values: CDR1 LNHDA, CDR2 SQIVND (reference sequence). Trimming at V came to 1 base and at J to 1 base, leaving 0 bases not matched to a gene. The CDR3 here is CASSIGLAGGTDTQYF. DNA of the CDR3: TGTGCCAGTAGTATAGGACTAGCGGGGGGCACAGATACGCAGTATTTT.

In its sample, this clonotype was seen many times. The chain carries TRBV29-1 and TRBJ2-7, with TRBD2 matching 14 bases. Germline V CDR1 and CDR2: SQVTM, ANQGSEA. The V segment lost 3 bases and the J segment 1 base; nucleotides outside the gene matches: 2. The CDR3 covers 15 residues. CDR3 amino acids: CSVEGTSGSSYEQYF. The CDR3 coding sequence is TGCAGCGTTGAGGGGACTAGCGGGAGTTCCTACGAGCAGTACTTC.

This chain uses TRBV20-1 with TRBJ2-5; 9 bases agree with TRBD2. V lost 3 bases and J lost 2; bases outside the gene matches: 13. This CDR3 has 17 residues. CDR1 DFQATT and CDR2 SNEGSKA come from the germline V gene (reference sequence). Written as DNA, the CDR3 is TGCAGTGCTAGGACCCCGGGTAGCGGGGGCCTACAAGAGACCCAGTACTTC. Translated, it gives CSARTPGSGGLQETQYF.

This clonotype was counted at least ten times. This chain uses TRBV6-1 with TRBJ2-3; D call uncertain. Between the trimmed V and J ends, which lost 0 bases and 4 bases, there was a span of 11 bases. Germline-derived CDR1 and CDR2 are MNHNS and SASEGT. The CDR3 has 15 amino acids. The CDR3 region is CASSEAHLAADTQYF. The DNA for the CDR3 is TGTGCCAGCAGTGAAGCGCATTTAGCCGCAGATACGCAGTATTTT.

Comment on this clonotype: A junction boundary mismatches the germline segment, possibly from a read error. The chain joins TRBV4-1 to TRBJ1-6; 8 nucleotides agree with TRBD1. The CDR3 has 16 residues. Germline CDR1 MGHRA, CDR2 YSYEKL. The CDR3 loop is CASGQVYGTGNSPLHF. The DNA for the CDR3 is TGCGCCAGCGGCCAAGTTTACGGGACAGGTAATTCACCCCTCCACTTT.

Worth noting for this clonotype: Likely a read error: the CDR3 ends without its conserved phenylalanine or tryptophan. The chain recombines TRBV9 with TRBJ2-3; D gene ambiguous. Germline CDR1 SGDLS, CDR2 YYNGEE. The CDR3 is 14 amino acids. V was trimmed by 3 bases and J by 1 base, leaving 9 bases between them. CDR3 protein: CASSGRERTDTQYL. The DNA for the CDR3 is TGTGCCAGCAGCGGGAGAGAACGCACAGATACGCAGTATCTT.

The sample holds a few counts of this clonotype. The chain employs TRBV7-6 and TRBJ2-2; perhaps D is TRBD1 or TRBD2 (5 bases each). Germline V gene sequence: CDR1 SGHVS, CDR2 FNYEAQ. V was pared by 4 bases and J by 2 bases, with 20 bases between. The length of the CDR3 is 18 residues. The CDR3 sequence is CASSSEVNGDPNTGELFF. The CDR3 nucleotides read TGTGCCAGCAGCTCCGAAGTGAATGGGGACCCCAACACCGGGGAGCTGTTTTTT.

The rearrangement joins TRBV7-6 to TRBJ2-5; D gene unclear. Trimming removed 4 bases at V and 5 bases at J, with 11 bases between. The germline V gene has CDR1 SGHVS and CDR2 FNYEAQ. The CDR3 contains 13 residues. For the CDR3, the DNA is TGTGCCAGCAGCTCCGATAGTGGGGAGACCCAGTACTTC. Its protein is CASSSDSGETQYF.

Notes on this clonotype: The conserved closing phenylalanine or tryptophan is absent in this CDR3, likely reflecting a read error. This chain joins TRBV9 and TRBJ1-1, with D hard to call. CDR1 is SGDLS and CDR2 is YYNGEE in the germline V gene. CDR3 length: 13 amino acids. The V end lost 0 bases, the J end lost 4 bases, and 7 bases lay between the germline ends. CDR3 amino acids: CASSVGLFTEAFL. CDR3 bases: TGTGCCAGCAGCGTAGGCCTGTTCACTGAAGCTTTCCTT.

This clonotype has ten or more counts. The gene calls are TRBV7-9 and TRBJ2-2; no clear D. Germline CDR1 is SEHNR and CDR2 is FQNEAQ (reference sequence). The CDR3 covers 16 residues. The V and J ends lost 4 bases and 6 bases respectively, with 18 bases between them. The CDR3, as DNA: TGTGCCAGCAGCTCCATGGACCACCGGCTTGCCGGGGAGCTGTTTTTT. Encoded protein: CASSSMDHRLAGELFF.

This sequence joins TRBV18 and TRBJ1-1; D perhaps matches TRBD1 (5 bases). Trimming took 0 bases from V and 2 from J, leaving 10 bases between them. Looked up from germline, CDR1 is KGHSH and CDR2 is LQKENI. The CDR3 contains 15 residues. CDR3 nucleotides: TGTGCCAGCTCACCACCTGAAGGGGTCAACACTGAAGCTTTCTTT. Protein sequence: CASSPPEGVNTEAFF.

Note on this clonotype: No conserved phenylalanine or tryptophan is present at the end of the CDR3, so a read error is the likely explanation. The V and J genes are TRBV6-2 or TRBV6-3 and TRBJ1-5; perhaps TRBD1 as D (6 bases). This CDR3 region has 18 residues. V was clipped by 5 bases and J by 0 bases, with 20 bases between them. The germline CDR1 and CDR2 sequences are MNHEY and SVGEGT. The CDR3 spells CASSQPGQTAYSNQPQHS. Written as DNA, the CDR3 is TGTGCCAGCAGTCAACCCGGACAGACCGCCTATAGCAATCAGCCCCAGCATTCT.

In the case of this clonotype: A junction boundary mismatches the germline segment, possibly from a read error. This chain connects TRBV6-2 or TRBV6-3 to TRBJ2-1; tentative D call: TRBD1 (6 bases). The CDR3 loop spans 13 amino acids. From germline, CDR1 is MNHEY and CDR2 SVGEGT. CDR3 nucleotides: TGTGCCAGCAATTACGACGTGGGGGCCGTAGTGTTCTTC. This sequence encodes CASNYDVGAVVFF.

This clonotype has only a few counts. This rearrangement joins TRBV7-6 to TRBJ2-5; D is perhaps TRBD2 (5 bases). The CDR3 contains 17 residues. CDR1 and CDR2 (germline): SGHVS, FNYEAQ. Trimming took 5 bases from V and 0 from J, leaving 19 bases between them. This CDR3 is CASSLLGLETYQETQYF. CDR3 in DNA: TGTGCCAGCAGCCTACTAGGATTGGAAACCTACCAAGAGACCCAGTACTTC.

This clonotype was detected many times. The CDR3 here is CATTGQLYEQYF. CDR3 DNA sequence: TGTGCCACAACAGGGCAACTCTACGAGCAGTACTTC. This chain joins TRBV28 and TRBJ2-7; D may be TRBD1 (6 bases). V was cut by 10 bases and J by 3 bases, with 13 bases left in between. There are 12 residues in the CDR3. Germline-derived CDR1 and CDR2 are MDHEN and SYDVKM.

This clonotype was observed at least ten times. The chain is built from TRBV6-6 and TRBJ1-1; TRBD1 matches 10 bases. Trimming took 9 bases from V and 5 from J; bases not matched to a gene: 6. CDR1 and CDR2 from the germline V gene are MNHNY and SVGAGI (reference sequence). The CDR3 runs 13 residues. CDR3 nucleotides: TGTGCCAGTAGACAGGGGGCGTATACTGAAGCTTTCTTT. It codes for CASRQGAYTEAFF.

This clonotype was seen many times. V gene TRBV29-1 combines with J gene TRBJ1-1, with D possibly being TRBD1 (6 bases). From germline, CDR1 is SQVTM and CDR2 ANQGSEA. CDR3 length: 12 residues. V was shortened by 0 bases and J by 7 bases, with 9 bases between the two germline ends. CDR3 in amino acids: CSVEEGGIEAFF. CDR3 bases: TGCAGCGTTGAAGAAGGGGGGATTGAAGCTTTCTTT.

About this clonotype itself: An end of the junction does not agree with germline; a read error may underlie this. The chain links TRBV28 to TRBJ1-5; D gene unclear. The CDR3 is 15 residues long. Germline loops: CDR1 MDHEN, CDR2 SYDVKM. The CDR3 DNA reads as TGTGCCAGCAGGATGGGGAGCTATAGCAATCGGCCCCAGCATTTT. Amino acids: CASRMGSYSNRPQHF.

About this clonotype itself: This clone may be a read error of a much larger clone one base away. The chain has TRBV9 and TRBJ2-3, with D unclear. CDR1 SGDLS and CDR2 YYNGEE come from the germline V gene. CDR3 size: 13 residues. For the CDR3, the DNA is TGTGGCAGCAGCGTAGACATGGAAGATACGCAGTATTTT. It encodes CGSSVDMEDTQYF.

Details on this clonotype: At one end the junction does not follow the germline gene, possibly because of a read error. The gene calls are TRBV27 and TRBJ1-1, with D maybe TRBD1 (5 bases). Germline V gene lookup returns CDR1 MNHEY and CDR2 SMNVEV (reference sequence). This CDR3 is built from 15 residues. CDR3 in amino acids: CAGSPDRGVGTEAFF. CDR3 in DNA: TGTGCCGGCAGTCCCGACCGGGGGGTGGGCACTGAAGCTTTCTTT.

This clonotype was seen only a few times. The chain carries TRBV7-9 and TRBJ2-7, with 10 nucleotides matching TRBD2. With 2 bases clipped from V and 4 bases from J, the junction kept 8 bases outside the gene matches. The CDR3 consists of 16 residues. Per the germline V gene, CDR1 is SEHNR and CDR2 is FQNEAQ (reference sequence). Here the CDR3 DNA reads TGTGCCAGCAGCTTAAGCGCTAGCGGGAGTTGGTACGAGCAGTACTTC. Its protein is CASSLSASGSWYEQYF.

The gene calls are TRBV30 and TRBJ2-3; D assignment may be TRBD1 or TRBD2 (5 bases each). Trimming left V 7 bases short and J 6 bases short, with 17 bases between. Germline V CDR1 and CDR2: GTSNPN, SVGIG (reference sequence). CDR3 length: 13 residues. The CDR3 spells CASRVGWGDTQYF. The CDR3, as DNA: TGTGCCTCCAGGGTTGGGTGGGGGGATACGCAGTATTTT.

The V gene is TRBV11-3, the J gene TRBJ2-7; the D gene is possibly TRBD1 (6 bases). The germline V and J ends were trimmed by 5 bases and 2 bases, with 16 bases remaining between them. The CDR3 extends over 15 amino acids. Germline V gene sequence: CDR1 SGHNT, CDR2 YENEEA. The CDR3 region is CASSALPDRAYEQYF. The DNA for the CDR3 is TGTGCCAGCAGCGCACTCCCGGACAGAGCCTACGAGCAGTACTTC. Looking up the rest from reference TRBV11-3 and TRBJ2-7 gives the full variable domain: EAGVVQSPRYKIIEKKQPVAFWCNPISGHNTLYWYLQNLGQGPELLIRYENEEAVDDSQLPKDRFSAERLKGVDSTLKIQPAELGDSAVYLCASSALPDRAYEQYFGPGTRLTVT.